This TCR beta chain comes out of a study of blood T cell repertoires in COVID-19. This CDR3 is built from 14 residues. Looked up from germline, CDR1 is LNHDA and CDR2 is SQIVND (reference sequence). The germline V and J ends were trimmed by 3 bases and 5 bases, with 11 bases remaining between them. Here immunoSEQ multiplex PCR was the method, and the copy in TCRdb shows in-frame clones only, minus some. The sample gives around 140,000 clones, around 84% of which show up once; around 8.5% is in the top ten. This clone has just a few counts. The sample consisted of peripheral blood. This receptor was obtained from a woman aged 60 to 75 with acute or convalescent COVID-19. The chain recombines TRBV19 with TRBJ1-5; D not resolved. Written as DNA, the CDR3 is TGTGCCAGTAGTATGTCGGGAATGGATCAGCCCCAGCATTTT. It translates to CASSMSGMDQPQHF.